This T cell receptor beta chain was identified during a study of PD-1 blockade in classical Hodgkin lymphoma. Points from the study as a whole: Whoever responded completely had baseline diversity much like that seen in newly diagnosed patients. Nothing has yet pinned down what causes the repertoire differences, possibly disease activity or prior therapy. Nivolumab starters within 1 year of ASCT were excluded. CD4+ but not CD8+ TCR diversity rose significantly by C4D1.

The assay was immunoSEQ multiplex PCR, and TCRdb's table has in-frame clones only and misses some. The sample includes around 50,000 clones, about 75% of them seen just once. The time point denotes: cycle 4 day 1 (C4D1), after more than 5 weeks of nivolumab. Autologous stem cell transplantation was followed by relapse in every patient, and brentuximab vedotin exposure varied. Worth noting for this clone: The antigen is not known.

Deletions cut 2 bases from V and 0 bases from J, with 5 bases between. The V gene's germline CDR1 is SEHNR and CDR2 FQNEAQ (reference sequence). The CDR3 is made up of 14 amino acids. V and J are TRBV7-9 and TRBJ1-3; D is uncertain. The sequence came from a human donor with classical Hodgkin lymphoma. The material sequenced was peripheral blood mononuclear cells (PBMCs), taken before the fourth cycle of nivolumab. The chain's CDR3 is CASSLWFSGNTIYF. The CDR3 nucleotides read TGTGCCAGCAGCTTATGGTTCTCTGGAAACACCATATATTTT.